The rows below give T cell receptor beta chains drawn from one sample of a study of identical twins. One entry per CDR3 protein, called by TCRdb with MiXCR from the 5' RACE reads. The table records fewer than 450,000 distinct CDR3 sequences, about 10% of them present only once. Material: naive T cells sorted from blood. Receptor source: a woman in her forties or fifties in good health. Each CDR3 is given with its conserved first and last residue. The order of the fields is D gene, J gene, V gene, clone size, CDR3 protein, CDR3 DNA. The D gene is left open where the match is weak. Clone size appears in some rows only: once, few, many, or a class for an expanded clone.

TRBD1 | TRBJ1-2 | TRBV7-7 | . | CASSCLPTGGGSQYGYTF | TGTGCTAGCAGCTGCCTACCCACGGGAGGGGGCTCTCAATATGGCTACACCTTC
. | TRBJ2-7 | TRBV5-1 | few | CASSGRTYEQYF | TGCGCCAGCAGTGGCAGAACCTACGAGCAGTACTTC
TRBD2 | TRBJ2-1 | TRBV20-1 | few | CSARTSGSPLSYNEQFF | TGCAGTGCTAGGACTAGCGGGAGCCCCCTCTCCTACAATGAGCAGTTCTTC
TRBD1 | TRBJ1-1 | TRBV4-1 | . | CASSQKTGEWLGGEAFF | TGCGCCAGCAGCCAGAAAACAGGGGAATGGCTTGGCGGGGAAGCTTTCTTT
TRBD1 | TRBJ2-7 | TRBV27 | . | CASSFQGAAYEQYF | TGTGCCAGCAGTTTTCAGGGGGCCGCCTACGAGCAGTACTTC
. | TRBJ1-1 | TRBV12-3/TRBV12-4 | few | CASSLVTADTEAFF | TGTGCCAGCAGTTTGGTAACGGCGGACACTGAAGCTTTCTTT
. | TRBJ2-7 | TRBV7-8 | many | CASSLVRDEQYF | TGTGCCAGCAGCTTAGTCCGGGACGAGCAGTACTTC
TRBD2 | TRBJ2-1 | TRBV30 | few | CAWSLAGGVDEQFF | TGTGCCTGGTCTCTAGCGGGAGGGGTCGATGAGCAGTTCTTC
. | TRBJ1-2 | TRBV7-9 | . | CASSSVEGDNYGYTF | TGTGCCAGCAGCTCCGTTGAAGGAGATAACTATGGCTACACCTTC
TRBD1 | TRBJ1-2 | TRBV6-5 | many | CASRPQGASYGYTF | TGTGCCAGCAGGCCTCAGGGGGCATCCTATGGCTACACCTTC
. | TRBJ2-1 | TRBV29-1 | . | CSVDSGEQFF | TGCAGCGTTGATTCCGGCGAGCAGTTCTTC
TRBD2 | TRBJ2-3 | TRBV29-1 | few | CSVDSGSADTQYF | TGCAGCGTTGATAGCGGGTCCGCTGATACGCAGTATTTT
TRBD1 | TRBJ1-1 | TRBV5-1 | . | CASSLTTGGGNTEAFF | TGCGCCAGCAGCTTGACAACAGGGGGGGGAAACACTGAAGCTTTCTTT
TRBD2 | TRBJ2-1 | TRBV5-1 | . | CASSTLAGNYNEQFF | TGCGCCAGCAGCACACTAGCGGGAAATTACAATGAGCAGTTCTTC
. | TRBJ2-7 | TRBV29-1 | . | CSVAQGEQYF | TGCAGCGTTGCCCAGGGCGAGCAGTACTTC
. | TRBJ2-1 | TRBV3-1 | . | CASSPRTLLTNNNEQFF | TGTGCCAGCAGCCCAAGGACTCTCCTAACCAATAACAATGAGCAGTTCTTC
. | TRBJ2-5 | TRBV15 | few | CATSRDRAGQETQYF | TGTGCCACCAGCAGAGATAGGGCAGGACAAGAGACCCAGTACTTC
TRBD1 | TRBJ2-1 | TRBV10-2 | . | CASRGTGPYNEQFF | TGCGCCAGCAGAGGGACAGGGCCCTACAATGAGCAGTTCTTC
. | TRBJ1-4 | TRBV20-1 | many | CSANRAPNEKLFF | TGCAGTGCTAACCGGGCCCCTAATGAAAAACTGTTTTTT
TRBD2 | TRBJ2-1 | TRBV4-1 | . | CASSQIKAAGGRFF | TGCGCCAGCAGCCAAATTAAGGCGGCGGGAGGACGGTTCTTC
. | TRBJ2-5 | TRBV7-2 | few | CASSLVGRQGETQYF | TGTGCCAGCAGCTTAGTCGGGAGACAGGGAGAGACCCAGTACTTC
. | TRBJ2-3 | TRBV18 | few | CASSLRDNPYDTQYF | TGTGCCAGCTCGCTACGGGACAATCCTTACGATACGCAGTATTTT
TRBD2 | TRBJ2-1 | TRBV3-1 | many | CASSHDEVGLAGYNEQFF | TGTGCCAGCAGCCATGACGAAGTGGGACTAGCGGGTTACAATGAGCAGTTCTTC
. | TRBJ1-2 | TRBV12-5 | few | CASGLVGDYGYTF | TGTGCTAGTGGTTTGGTAGGAGACTATGGCTACACCTTC
TRBD2 | TRBJ2-1 | TRBV24-1 | many | CATSDPGTSLVEQFF | TGTGCCACCAGTGATCCTGGGACTAGTCTTGTTGAGCAGTTCTTC
. | TRBJ1-1 | TRBV4-2 | . | CASSQDVGTEAFF | TGTGCCAGCAGCCAAGATGTGGGGACTGAAGCTTTCTTT
. | TRBJ2-5 | TRBV25-1 | . | CASSELGWETQYF | TGTGCCAGCAGTGAATTAGGGTGGGAGACCCAGTACTTC
. | TRBJ2-2 | TRBV18 | many | CASSPPGGAATGELFF | TGTGCCAGCTCACCACCAGGCGGGGCCGCCACCGGGGAGCTGTTTTTT
. | TRBJ2-5 | TRBV19 | . | CASSPSRRPGETQYF | TGTGCCAGTAGTCCTTCTCGGAGGCCGGGAGAGACCCAGTACTTC
. | TRBJ2-1 | TRBV10-3 | many | CAIKWYNEQFF | TGTGCCATCAAATGGTACAATGAGCAGTTCTTC
. | TRBJ2-5 | TRBV6-2/TRBV6-3 | few | CASSYGYQETQYF | TGTGCCAGCAGTTACGGATACCAAGAGACCCAGTACTTC
. | TRBJ2-4 | TRBV15 | many | CATELEGVFAGKNIQYF | TGTGCCACCGAATTGGAGGGAGTTTTTGCGGGCAAAAACATTCAGTACTTC
. | TRBJ2-3 | TRBV13 | . | CASSPRADEDTQYF | TGTGCCAGCAGCCCCCGCGCCGACGAAGATACGCAGTATTTT
. | TRBJ2-7 | TRBV2 | few | CASRDQGAGGSDEQYF | TGTGCCAGCAGAGACCAGGGGGCGGGAGGCTCGGACGAGCAGTACTTC
. | TRBJ2-3 | TRBV14 | . | CASSPWDTTDTQYF | TGTGCCAGCAGCCCCTGGGACACCACAGATACGCAGTATTTT
. | TRBJ2-1 | TRBV7-6 | . | CASSLPDGGFNEQFF | TGTGCCAGCAGCTTACCAGATGGAGGTTTCAATGAGCAGTTCTTC
TRBD2 | TRBJ2-1 | TRBV5-1 | . | CASSSGLAGAISYNEQFF | TGCGCCAGCAGCTCAGGACTAGCGGGAGCTATCTCCTACAATGAGCAGTTCTTC
. | TRBJ2-1 | TRBV5-1 | . | CASSQAGSYNEQFF | TGCGCCAGCAGTCAAGCGGGCTCCTACAATGAGCAGTTCTTC
. | TRBJ2-1 | TRBV18 | few | CASSPGQLYNEQFF | TGTGCCAGCTCACCAGGCCAGCTATACAATGAGCAGTTCTTC
TRBD2 | TRBJ2-7 | TRBV18 | few | CASSPLTSGRASGSYEQYF | TGTGCCAGCTCACCGCTGACTAGCGGGAGGGCCTCTGGCTCCTACGAGCAGTACTTC
. | TRBJ2-1 | TRBV3-1 | . | CASSLTNNEQFF | TGTGCCAGCAGCCTCACTAACAATGAGCAGTTCTTC
. | TRBJ1-2 | TRBV29-1 | . | CSVGVLRGYGYTF | TGCAGCGTTGGTGTGCTCCGGGGATATGGCTACACCTTC
. | TRBJ2-7 | TRBV29-1 | . | CTPQGTHRPYEQYF | TGCACCCCCCAGGGGACACACCGTCCCTACGAGCAGTACTTC
. | TRBJ2-7 | TRBV9 | . | CASSVGSRAGISEQYF | TGTGCCAGCAGCGTAGGGTCAAGGGCAGGGATCTCCGAGCAGTACTTC
TRBD2 | TRBJ2-1 | TRBV4-1 | few | CASSQVGTSGSAEQFF | TGCGCCAGCAGCCAAGTGGGGACTAGCGGGAGTGCTGAGCAGTTCTTC
. | TRBJ2-3 | TRBV3-1 | . | CASSHPPVAGDTQYF | TGTGCCAGCAGCCACCCTCCCGTCGCGGGAGATACGCAGTATTTT
TRBD1 | TRBJ1-2 | TRBV11-2 | . | CASSPNTGAAYGYTF | TGTGCCAGCAGCCCAAACACAGGGGCGGCCTATGGCTACACCTTC
. | TRBJ1-3 | TRBV5-5 | . | CASSVGQTGNTIYF | TGTGCCAGCAGCGTAGGACAGACTGGAAACACCATATATTTT
. | TRBJ2-7 | TRBV15 | . | CATSIRDGTYEQYF | TGTGCCACCAGCATCCGGGACGGTACCTACGAGCAGTACTTC
. | TRBJ2-1 | TRBV5-1 | . | CASSASTSRGEQFF | TGCGCCAGCAGCGCCAGTACTAGTCGGGGTGAGCAGTTCTTC
. | TRBJ2-7 | TRBV4-1 | many | CASSQVSLQGHEQYF | TGCGCCAGCAGCCAAGTCTCCCTACAGGGCCACGAGCAGTACTTC
TRBD2 | TRBJ2-3 | TRBV11-1 | few | CASSRGLAGGSSTQYF | TGTGCCAGCAGCCGGGGACTAGCGGGAGGGTCGAGTACGCAGTATTTT